These 10 T cell receptor beta chains were all obtained from the same sample, sequenced in a study of T cell responses to AZD1222 COVID-19 vaccine. Clones were sequenced by immunoSEQ multiplex PCR, and TCRdb holds only the in-frame ones, with some missing. Of approximately 180,000 clones listed, 90% are singletons. Specimen: peripheral blood, collected on day 0 of AZD1222 vaccination. All receptors come from an adult in good health.

The chain is built from TRBV6-5 and TRBJ1-4; D is undetermined. CDR1 is MNHEY, CDR2 SVGAGI, per germline. V lost 0 bases and J 7 bases, leaving 9 bases between the germline ends. This CDR3 comprises 14 residues. CDR3: CASSYSRAGEKLFF. The CDR3 bases are TGTGCCAGCAGTTACTCGAGGGCCGGTGAAAAACTGTTTTTT.

J is TRBJ1-1 and V is TRBV6-5; 9 bases map to TRBD1. This CDR3 spans 16 amino acids. Germline loops: CDR1 MNHEY, CDR2 SVGAGI. Trimming removed 2 bases from V and 2 bases from J; junction bases left unmatched: 6. CDR3 sequence reads: CASSYNGQGINTEAFF. CDR3 DNA: TGTGCCAGCAGTTACAACGGACAGGGGATTAACACTGAAGCTTTCTTT.

This rearrangement joins TRBV6-2 or TRBV6-3 to TRBJ1-5; 10 bases line up with TRBD1. Per germline, CDR1 MNHEY and CDR2 SVGEGT. The J segment lost 7 bases and the V segment lost 6 bases, leaving 9 bases of the junction unmatched. CDR3 length equals 15 residues. The CDR3 sequence is CASSPPGQGSQPQHF. The CDR3 DNA follows: TGTGCCAGCAGCCCGCCGGGACAGGGGTCACAGCCCCAGCATTTT.

J is TRBJ2-7 and V is TRBV4-3, with 14 bases aligning to TRBD2. V shed 0 bases and J 2 bases; nucleotides not matched to a gene: 6. Germline lookup yields CDR1 LGHNA and CDR2 YSLEER. There are 18 residues in the CDR3. CDR3 residues: CASSQDRTSGGLTYEQYF. CDR3 nucleotide sequence: TGCGCCAGCAGCCAAGATAGGACTAGCGGGGGGCTTACCTACGAGCAGTACTTC.

This clone was detected only once. The chain joins TRBV9 to TRBJ1-1; D remains unclear. Germline CDR1 reads SGDLS; CDR2 reads YYNGEE. The CDR3 covers 16 residues. V dropped 4 bases and J dropped 1 base, with 17 bases sitting between them. The CDR3 loop reads CASSPPLGVPNTEAFF. DNA for the CDR3: TGTGCCAGCAGCCCCCCTCTTGGGGTGCCGAACACTGAAGCTTTCTTT.

The chain uses TRBV29-1 and TRBJ2-7; 9 positions agree with TRBD1. The CDR3 length is 15 residues. Trimming took 1 base from V and 5 from J; bases not matched to a gene: 9. Germline V lookup: CDR1 SQVTM, CDR2 ANQGSEA. Here the CDR3 DNA reads TGCAGCGTTGAAGCCCGGAGGACAGGGGCCAACGAGCAGTACTTC. This codes for CSVEARRTGANEQYF.

The chain carries TRBV14 and TRBJ2-3; 7 bases map to TRBD2. V shed 2 bases, J shed 0 bases, and the junction held 8 bases outside the gene matches. The CDR3 has 17 residues. From germline, CDR1 is SGHDN and CDR2 FVKESK. The CDR3 region is CASSQPRGRGSTDTQYF. The CDR3 bases are TGTGCCAGCAGCCAACCCCGCGGGCGGGGGAGCACAGATACGCAGTATTTT.

The chain recombines TRBV7-3 with TRBJ2-7; TRBD1 might be the D (6 bases). CDR1 is SGHTA, CDR2 FQGTGA, per germline. The V end lost 5 bases, the J end lost 3 bases, and 11 bases lay between the germline ends. The CDR3 consists of 13 residues. The CDR3 loop is CASSQGHFYEQYF. In nucleotides, the CDR3 is TGTGCCAGCAGCCAGGGACACTTCTACGAGCAGTACTTC. Full variable domain (missing parts from reference TRBV7-3 and TRBJ2-7): GAGVSQTPSNKVTEKGKYVELRCDPISGHTALYWYRQSLGQGPEFLIYFQGTGAADDSGLPNDRFFAVRPEGSVSTLKIQRTERGDSAVYLCASSQGHFYEQYFGPGTRLTVT.

V usage is TRBV11-2 and J usage is TRBJ2-1; D tentatively fits TRBD1 or TRBD2 (5 bases each). Germline loops: CDR1 SGHAT, CDR2 FQNNGV. Trimming took 5 bases from V and 4 from J, leaving 15 bases between them. The CDR3 consists of 15 residues. The DNA of the CDR3 is TGTGCCAGCAGCGCATCCGGGACGTCATACAATGAGCAGTTCTTC. Translation: CASSASGTSYNEQFF.

This sequence joins TRBV27 and TRBJ1-4, with D tentatively TRBD1 (6 bases). V lost 5 bases and J 8 bases, leaving 15 bases between the germline ends. This CDR3 comprises 14 residues. The germline gives CDR1 MNHEY, CDR2 SMNVEV (reference sequence). CDR3 bases: TGTGCCAGCAGTCCCAGACAGGATAGAGAAAAACTGTTTTTT. Amino acid sequence: CASSPRQDREKLFF.